This T cell receptor beta chain was obtained from a study of blood T cell repertoires in COVID-19. The assay was immunoSEQ multiplex PCR, and TCRdb's table has in-frame clones only and misses some. This table holds some 250,000 clones, about 89% found once. The germline V gene encodes CDR1 SGHAT and CDR2 FQNNGV. The CDR3 loop spans 14 amino acids. V dropped 5 bases and J dropped 4; count of bases not matched to a gene: 8. This chain uses TRBV11-2 with TRBJ2-7, with 7 nucleotides matching TRBD1. The specimen sequenced was PBMCs or T cells enriched from blood (not recorded which). This receptor was taken from a human donor in a cohort exposed to, infected with or recovered from COVID-19 (not recorded which). The donor label of this sample is uncertain. The CDR3, as DNA: TGTGCCAGCAGCCCTCCGGGCAGGGGGTACGAGCAGTACTTC. Protein product: CASSPPGRGYEQYF.